This T cell receptor beta chain comes out of a study of T-cell reconstitution after alpha-beta-depleted transplantation in children. Study findings and constraints: As was reported, about two months after transplant, alpha-beta T cells came from several hundred expanded graft clones. At the one-year point after transplant, T-cell counts and TCRbeta diversity were found to come mostly from T cells that had been newly produced. Diversity of TCRbeta at day 60 was high in some patients, arising from surviving recipient T cells and thymic progenitors.

Worth noting for this clonotype: The antigen is not known.

Unique molecular identifiers were incorporated during preparation of the TCRbeta library. Each CDR3 protein is one row after TCRdb ran MiXCR on the PCR reads. There are about 240,000 distinct CDR3 sequences in the sample; roughly 26% occur only once, and more than 2% lies in the top ten. Germline CDR1 and CDR2: SGHKS and YYEKEE (reference sequence). The CDR3 is 17 residues long. V was shortened by 1 base and J by 6 bases, with 22 bases between the two germline ends. The sequence was obtained from a girl between 2 and 10 years old with Fanconi anemia, due to receive a stem cell transplant. The rearrangement uses TRBV5-5 and TRBJ1-2; possible D gene TRBD1, 6 bases. The sequencing used PBMCs, collected before TCRalphabeta/CD19-depleted stem cell transplant. The CDR3 DNA reads TGTGCCAGCAGCTTGTACAGGGACATCGAAGTCCCCGATGGCTACACCTTC. Residues: CASSLYRDIEVPDGYTF.